The 28 T cell receptor beta chains below all came from one sample that was sequenced in a study of blood T cells in healthy people across ages. It was with a sample-barcoded 5' primer and a J-beta primer mix that a second PCR of roughly 6 to 12 cycles was run. Via MiXCR, TCRdb re-called the 5' RACE reads, giving one row per CDR3 protein. Among about 1.8 million distinct CDR3 sequences, approximately 50% were seen once, and the ten largest hold around 2.1%. Sequences were obtained from blood. The receptor set was obtained from a woman aged 35 to 49 in good health.

This clonotype came up a few times. The chain couples TRBV5-6 to TRBJ2-5, with unresolved D. V lost 0 bases to trimming and J lost 1 base, with 10 bases between them. This CDR3 has 15 residues. Germline values: CDR1 SGHDT, CDR2 YYEEEE. The CDR3 DNA sequence: TGTGCCAGCAGCTTGGACTCAAGACTCCAAGAGACCCAGTACTTC. Translation: CASSLDSRLQETQYF.

The table lists this clonotype with many counts. The chain carries TRBV12-3 or TRBV12-4 and TRBJ2-1, with 12 positions matching TRBD2. The CDR3 covers 13 residues. After removal of 8 bases from V and 4 bases from J, the junction contained 0 bases not matched to a gene. CDR3 bases: TGTGCCAGCGGACTAGCGGGATACAATGAGCAGTTCTTC. Residues: CASGLAGYNEQFF.

This clonotype was detected only a few times. The genes are TRBV29-1 and TRBJ2-7; TRBD1 is a possible D gene (5 bases). This CDR3 is built from 14 residues. Trimming stripped 1 base from V and 5 bases from J, with 15 bases between. The germline V gene encodes CDR1 SQVTM and CDR2 ANQGSEA. CDR3 in DNA: TGCAGCGTTGAAGCAGGGCCTATGGGCAACGAGCAGTACTTC. Its translation: CSVEAGPMGNEQYF.

This clonotype was found a few times. The CDR3 bases are TGTGCCAGCAGTCCCCGGACCCCGGGGGCAGGGATCGGATATGGCTACACCTTC. Amino acids: CASSPRTPGAGIGYGYTF. The V gene is TRBV21-1, the J gene TRBJ1-2; the DNA was not used to check the table's D call, TRBD1. TRBV21-1 is annotated as a pseudogene. The CDR3 contains 18 residues.

The chain recombines TRBV5-1 with TRBJ1-1; no firm D call. CDR1 and CDR2 (germline): SGHRS, YFSETQ. The CDR3 totals 15 residues. Trimming took off 0 bases at V and 0 bases at J, with 9 bases between the two ends. The CDR3 spells CASSLGAPLNTEAFF. The CDR3 DNA follows: TGCGCCAGCAGCTTGGGGGCTCCGTTGAACACTGAAGCTTTCTTT.

This clonotype appeared a few times. The J gene is TRBJ2-1, the V gene TRBV6-4; D possibly corresponds to TRBD2 (5 bases). The CDR3 contains 15 residues. V shed 3 bases and J shed 7 bases, with 16 bases lying between them. CDR1 and CDR2 from the germline V gene are MRHNA and SNTAGT. The CDR3 region is CASSEVKDSRNEQFF. DNA for the CDR3: TGTGCCAGCAGTGAGGTAAAGGACTCCAGGAATGAGCAGTTCTTC.

There are many counts of this clonotype. The rearrangement uses TRBV15 and TRBJ2-3; no clear D. The CDR3 extends over 12 amino acids. Germline V gene sequence: CDR1 LNHNV, CDR2 YYDKDF (reference sequence). Trimming cost V 3 bases and J 1 base, with 2 bases left between them. The CDR3 loop is CATSRGTDTQYF. CDR3 nucleotides: TGTGCCACCAGCAGGGGCACAGATACGCAGTATTTT.

This sequence joins TRBV29-1 and TRBJ2-1, with TRBD1 matching 7 bases. V lost 4 bases to trimming and J lost 2 bases; unmatched junction nucleotides: 5. The CDR3 loop spans 14 amino acids. Germline V gene data show CDR1 as SQVTM and CDR2 as ANQGSEA. CDR3 coding DNA: TGCAGCGTTGGAGCGACAGGGACCTACAATGAGCAGTTCTTC. Translation: CSVGATGTYNEQFF.

This clonotype was picked up a small number of times. The DNA for the CDR3 is TGTGCCAGCAGAATCGGGGGGCCTCGCTACGAGCAGTACTTC. Protein product: CASRIGGPRYEQYF. The genes are TRBV12-3 or TRBV12-4 and TRBJ2-7; D is perhaps TRBD2 (7 bases). Trimming removed 6 bases from V and 3 bases from J, with 15 bases in between. This CDR3 has 14 amino acids.

The V gene is TRBV9, the J gene TRBJ1-2; D call uncertain. This CDR3 contains 10 residues. V dropped 5 bases and J dropped 8 bases, with 7 bases sitting between them. Germline V CDR1 and CDR2: SGDLS, YYNGEE. In DNA form, the CDR3 reads TGTGCCAGCAGTGGAATAGGCTACACCTTC. It is translated as CASSGIGYTF.

In regard to this clonotype: The junction departs from germline at one end; a sequencing error may be responsible. The V call is TRBV7-3, the J call TRBJ2-1; D tentatively fits TRBD1 or TRBD2 (5 bases each). The germline gives CDR1 SGHTA, CDR2 FQGTGA. This CDR3 has 13 amino acids. CDR3 residues: CASSSGADNGQFF. DNA of the CDR3: TGTGCCAGCAGCTCCGGGGCCGACAATGGGCAGTTCTTC.

This clonotype has just a few counts. The rearrangement joins TRBV5-1 to TRBJ2-1; 9 positions match TRBD1. The CDR3 has 15 residues. J was trimmed by 7 bases and V by 2 bases; bases with no gene match: 7. Germline-derived CDR1 and CDR2 are SGHRS and YFSETQ. CDR3 DNA sequence: TGCGCCAGCAGCTTACCGGGACAGGGTATGAATGAGCAGTTCTTC. This gives the protein CASSLPGQGMNEQFF. Using reference TRBV5-1 and TRBJ2-1 for the parts outside the CDR3, the full variable domain is KAGVTQTPRYLIKTRGQQVTLSCSPISGHRSVSWYQQTPGQGLQFLFEYFSETQRNKGNFPGRFSGRQFSNSRSEMNVSTLELGDSALYLCASSLPGQGMNEQFFGPGTRLTVL.

The chain is built from TRBV28 and TRBJ2-5; 11 positions match TRBD2. From germline, CDR1 is MDHEN and CDR2 SYDVKM. The V gene end was trimmed by 7 bases and the J gene end by 2 bases; junction bases not matched to a gene: 3. This CDR3 has 14 amino acids. The CDR3 DNA sequence: TGTGCCAGCAAACTAGCGGGGGTGCAAGAGACCCAGTACTTC. Amino acids: CASKLAGVQETQYF.

The genes are TRBV12-3 or TRBV12-4 and TRBJ2-4; the D is unclear. TRBJ2-7 explains the end of the DNA better; the J call may be wrong. The CDR3 is made up of 14 amino acids. Here the CDR3 reads CASSLGFTAYEQYF. The DNA of the CDR3 is TGTGCCAGCAGTTTAGGTTTCACAGCCTACGAGCAGTACTTC.

The chain uses TRBV10-3 and TRBJ2-2, with D possibly TRBD1 on 5 matching bases. The germline gives CDR1 ENHRY, CDR2 SYGVKD. V shed 4 bases and J shed 1 base, with 10 bases lying between them. The CDR3 length is 15 residues. CDR3 DNA: TGTGCCATCAGTGGGGGCGAAGGGAACACCGGGGAGCTGTTTTTT. As protein: CAISGGEGNTGELFF.

The sample holds a few counts of this clonotype. This rearrangement joins TRBV7-9 to TRBJ1-6; D unclear. Per germline, CDR1 SEHNR and CDR2 FQNEAQ (reference sequence). This CDR3 is built from 13 residues. Between the trimmed V and J ends, which lost 5 bases and 4 bases, there was a span of 6 bases. This CDR3 reads CASSPEYNSPLHF. The CDR3, as DNA: TGTGCCAGCAGCCCAGAATATAATTCACCCCTCCACTTT.

J is TRBJ1-6 and V is TRBV7-2, with 7 positions matching TRBD1. CDR3 length: 16 residues. Germline V lookup: CDR1 SGHTA, CDR2 FQGNSA. The V and J ends lost 7 bases and 0 bases, in that order; junction bases with no gene match: 6. CDR3 nucleotide sequence: TGTGCCAGCATCAAACAGGGGAGCTCCTATAATTCACCCCTCCACTTT. Translating gives CASIKQGSSYNSPLHF.

This clonotype has just a few counts. The CDR3 DNA reads as TGTGCCAGCAGCCGGGCCCAAGGCGGGGCTCGGGTCGATACGCAGTATTTT. The encoded protein is CASSRAQGGARVDTQYF. The J gene is TRBJ2-3, the V gene TRBV7-2, with TRBD2 as a possible D gene (6 bases). CDR1 and CDR2 (germline): SGHTA, FQGNSA. CDR3 length: 17 residues. Trimming shortened V by 5 bases and J by 6 bases, and 24 bases separated the two germline ends.

The CDR3 spells CASSRDRGLAEYNEQFF. The CDR3 bases are TGTGCCAGCAGCCGGGACAGGGGACTAGCGGAATACAATGAGCAGTTCTTC. This chain connects TRBV6-1 to TRBJ2-1; D is possibly TRBD2 (11 bases). This CDR3 spans 17 amino acids. The V end lost 6 bases, the J end lost 4 bases, and 22 bases lay between the germline ends. Germline loops: CDR1 MNHNS, CDR2 SASEGT.

This clonotype was counted a few times. This chain joins TRBV11-2 and TRBJ2-4, with TRBD1 matching over 8 bases. V shed 2 bases and J 1 base; nucleotides not matched to a gene: 7. This CDR3 spans 17 amino acids. From germline, CDR1 is SGHAT and CDR2 FQNNGV. The CDR3 reads CASSLQPTGAAKNIQYF. The CDR3, as DNA: TGTGCCAGCAGCTTACAACCGACAGGGGCGGCCAAAAACATTCAGTACTTC.

This chain uses TRBV19 with TRBJ2-1, with 8 nucleotides matching TRBD2. The length of the CDR3 is 17 residues. Germline V gene sequence: CDR1 LNHDA, CDR2 SQIVND (reference sequence). V trimming: 3 bases; J trimming: 0 bases; junction bases outside the gene matches: 7. In DNA, the CDR3 is TGTGCCAGTAGTATGTGGAGTAGCGGGGTCTCCTACAATGAGCAGTTCTTC. This gives the protein CASSMWSSGVSYNEQFF. The full variable domain, in which reference TRBV19 and TRBJ2-1 provide the parts outside the CDR3, is DGGITQSPKYLFRKEGQNVTLSCEQNLNHDAMYWYRQDPGQGLRLIYYSQIVNDFQKGDIAEGYSVSREKKESFPLTVTSAQKNPTAFYLCASSMWSSGVSYNEQFFGPGTRLTVL.

The rearrangement uses TRBV29-1 and TRBJ2-7, with 7 nucleotides matching TRBD1. The germline V gene encodes CDR1 SQVTM and CDR2 ANQGSEA. V dropped 3 bases and J dropped 1; count of bases not matched to a gene: 9. CDR3 length: 15 residues. The CDR3 DNA follows: TGCAGCGTTGACATAACACGACAGGGTTCCTACGAGCAGTACTTC. It translates to CSVDITRQGSYEQYF.

In its sample, this clonotype was seen once. V usage is TRBV5-6 and J usage is TRBJ2-3; D gene ambiguous. V gave up 0 bases and J gave up 3 bases, with 11 bases separating them. Germline values: CDR1 SGHDT, CDR2 YYEEEE. The CDR3 extends over 15 amino acids. Here the CDR3 DNA reads TGTGCCAGCAGCTTGGTGGGCGTACAGACAGATACGCAGTATTTT. The encoded protein is CASSLVGVQTDTQYF.

J is TRBJ2-4 and V is TRBV5-4, with 13 bases lining up with TRBD2. The germline CDR1 and CDR2 sequences are SGHNT and YYREEE (reference sequence). The CDR3 has 16 amino acids. Trimming at V came to 3 bases and at J to 7 bases, leaving 7 bases not matched to a gene. CDR3 DNA: TGTGCCAGCAGCTCACTAGCGGGGGGGCCCCGCAACATTCAGTACTTC. It specifies CASSSLAGGPRNIQYF.

This chain uses TRBV12-3 or TRBV12-4 with TRBJ1-2, with TRBD1 as a possible D gene (6 bases). Trimming pared 5 bases from V and 7 bases from J, leaving 14 bases between. The CDR3 spans 13 residues. The CDR3 sequence: CASSPNRASGYTF. CDR3 coding DNA: TGTGCCAGCAGTCCCAACAGGGCCTCTGGCTACACCTTC.

The genes are TRBV4-3 and TRBJ2-3; TRBD2 matches 15 bases. The CDR3 extends over 18 amino acids. The V segment lost 1 base and the J segment 2 bases; nucleotides outside the gene matches: 4. Germline V lookup: CDR1 LGHNA, CDR2 YSLEER. CDR3 protein: CASSQGTSGGANTDTQYF. Written as DNA, the CDR3 is TGCGCCAGCAGCCAAGGGACTAGCGGGGGGGCGAACACAGATACGCAGTATTTT.

This clonotype was seen more than once but under ten times. The V call is TRBV27, the J call TRBJ2-1; tentatively, D is TRBD2 (7 bases). This CDR3 region has 16 residues. Trimming left V 6 bases short and J 9 bases short, with 24 bases between. The germline V gene has CDR1 MNHEY and CDR2 SMNVEV (reference sequence). CDR3 bases: TGTGCCAGCAGGTTCCATGGGGGGGGGGCAGAGGCTGAGCAGTTCTTC. Translating gives CASRFHGGGAEAEQFF.

This sequence joins TRBV6-5 and TRBJ2-5; D ambiguous. The CDR3 is 11 amino acids. Germline V CDR1 and CDR2: MNHEY, SVGAGI. Trimming removed 5 bases from V and 11 bases from J, with 12 bases in between. Here the CDR3 DNA reads TGTGCCAGCAGTGGCGGTCAAGCGCAGTACTTC. Protein: CASSGGQAQYF.